This passage covers 17 T cell receptor beta chains from one sample sequenced in a study of control samples from healthy donors and cancer patients (TCRdb year 2020). The method was the immunoSEQ multiplex PCR assay. Not all clones reach the TCRdb copy of this immuneACCESS table, which keeps in-frame sequences only. Checked studies attribute under half of the gap to unresolved V genes and leave the rest unexplained. This sample lists 100,000 to 150,000 clones; more than 75% were detected once. Around 2% of the sample is in the top ten clones. The sequencing sample was made of blood. These receptors were collected from a man aged 18 to 30 in good health.

The chain recombines TRBV7-3 with TRBJ1-1, with TRBD1 as a possible D gene (5 bases). V gave up 5 bases and J gave up 1 base, with 11 bases separating them. The CDR3 runs to 14 residues. Germline V CDR1 and CDR2: SGHTA, FQGTGA. The CDR3 spells CASSKDKWNTEAFF. The CDR3 DNA reads TGTGCCAGCAGCAAGGACAAGTGGAACACTGAAGCTTTCTTT.

The rearrangement joins TRBV27 to TRBJ1-1; 8 nucleotides agree with TRBD1. The CDR3 runs to 16 residues. Germline V gene data show CDR1 as MNHEY and CDR2 as SMNVEV (reference sequence). The V gene end was trimmed by 8 bases and the J gene end by 0 bases; junction bases not matched to a gene: 11. CDR3 sequence: CASLSRGLPMNTEAFF. CDR3 nucleotide sequence: TGTGCCAGCCTTTCCAGGGGGCTCCCTATGAACACTGAAGCTTTCTTT.

The V call is TRBV3-1 (or the pseudogene TRBV3-2), the J call TRBJ1-6; D might be TRBD1 (5 bases). V lost 5 bases and J 0 bases, leaving 8 bases between the germline ends. There are 15 residues in the CDR3. Per germline, CDR1 LGHDT and CDR2 YNNKEL (reference sequence). For the CDR3, the DNA is TGTGCCAGCAGCAGGGGTAACTCCTATAATTCACCCCTCCACTTT. It specifies CASSRGNSYNSPLHF.

This sequence joins TRBV5-8 and TRBJ1-3, with D unresolved. The CDR3 length is 15 residues. V was shortened by 4 bases and J by 2 bases, with 13 bases between the two germline ends. Germline CDR1 is SGHTS and CDR2 is YDEGEE. CDR3: CASSQTAVAGNTIYF. CDR3 bases: TGTGCCAGCAGCCAAACTGCTGTGGCTGGAAACACCATATATTTT.

This chain connects TRBV3-1 (or the pseudogene TRBV3-2) to TRBJ2-7; 10 bases match TRBD2. Trimming removed 1 base from V and 3 bases from J; junction bases left unmatched: 3. CDR3 length: 15 residues. The V gene's germline CDR1 is LGHDT and CDR2 YNNKEL (reference sequence). The CDR3 DNA sequence: TGTGCCAGCAGCCAAGCCCGGACTAGCGGCTACGAGCAGTACTTC. Translated: CASSQARTSGYEQYF.

In this sample, this clone turned up once. The genes are TRBV5-1 and TRBJ2-1; TRBD2 agrees at 11 bases. CDR1 is SGHRS and CDR2 is YFSETQ in the germline V gene. The CDR3 sequence is 15 residues long. V lost 6 bases to trimming and J lost 7 bases; unmatched junction nucleotides: 9. CDR3 nucleotides: TGCGCCAGCACTGAGATAGCGGGAGGGAGGAATGAGCAGTTCTTC. It yields the protein CASTEIAGGRNEQFF. The variable domain in full, with the rest retrieved from reference TRBV5-1 and TRBJ2-1, is KAGVTQTPRYLIKTRGQQVTLSCSPISGHRSVSWYQQTPGQGLQFLFEYFSETQRNKGNFPGRFSGRQFSNSRSEMNVSTLELGDSALYLCASTEIAGGRNEQFFGPGTRLTVL.

This sequence joins TRBV7-6 and TRBJ2-1, with D perhaps matching TRBD1 or TRBD2 (5 bases each). Between the trimmed V and J ends, which lost 5 bases and 11 bases, there was a span of 22 bases. Germline loops: CDR1 SGHVS, CDR2 FNYEAQ. CDR3 size: 15 residues. CDR3 nucleotide sequence: TGTGCCAGCAGCCCCCGGGACCAAATAACCCGCCAGCAGTTCTTC. This encodes CASSPRDQITRQQFF. The full variable domain, rest sourced from reference TRBV7-6 and TRBJ2-1, is GAGVSQSPRYKVTKRGQDVALRCDPISGHVSLYWYRQALGQGPEFLTYFNYEAQQDKSGLPNDRFSAERPEGSISTLTIQRTEQRDSAMYRCASSPRDQITRQQFFGPGTRLTVL.

Only one count was recorded for this clone. The chain recombines TRBV18 with TRBJ1-6, with a possible D match to TRBD1 (5 bases). This CDR3 is built from 13 residues. The germline V and J ends were trimmed by 8 bases and 13 bases, with 18 bases remaining between them. Per germline, CDR1 KGHSH and CDR2 LQKENI. CDR3 nucleotide sequence: TGTGCCAGCGCCGTCGGGGCGGAGTGGCCCCTCCACTTT. Amino acids: CASAVGAEWPLHF.

The CDR3 region has the DNA TGCGCCAGCAGCTTGGTTCAGGGGTGGGCAGATACGCAGTATTTT. It specifies CASSLVQGWADTQYF. The gene calls are TRBV5-1 and TRBJ2-3; tentatively, D is TRBD1 (6 bases). This CDR3 contains 15 residues. CDR1 is SGHRS and CDR2 is YFSETQ in the germline V gene. V was shortened by 0 bases and J by 4 bases, with 12 bases between the two germline ends.

CDR3 sequence reads: CAISGQGDSPLHF. CDR3 DNA sequence: TGTGCCATTTCGGGACAGGGGGATTCACCCCTCCACTTT. The V and J genes are TRBV12-3 or TRBV12-4 and TRBJ1-6; 11 bases fit TRBD1. Trimming at V came to 10 bases and at J to 8 bases, leaving 4 bases not matched to a gene. The CDR3 consists of 13 residues.

The rearrangement links TRBV5-6 to TRBJ1-4; no clear D gene. This CDR3 has 14 amino acids. Trimming stripped 2 bases from V and 6 bases from J, with 11 bases between. CDR1 is SGHDT, CDR2 YYEEEE, per germline. Written as DNA, the CDR3 is TGTGCCAGCAGCTTAAATGGCGGGGATGAAAAACTGTTTTTT. It encodes CASSLNGGDEKLFF. The whole variable domain, filled in from reference TRBV5-6 and TRBJ1-4, reads DAGVTQSPTHLIKTRGQQVTLRCSPKSGHDTVSWYQQALGQGPQFIFQYYEEEERQRGNFPDRFSGHQFPNYSSELNVNALLLGDSALYLCASSLNGGDEKLFFGSGTQLSVL.

This rearrangement joins TRBV25-1 to TRBJ1-2; the D gene is possibly TRBD1 (5 bases). V was trimmed by 3 bases and J by 5 bases, leaving 7 bases between them. Germline CDR1 reads MGHDK; CDR2 reads SYGVNS. CDR3 length: 12 amino acids. The CDR3 sequence: CASSETAYGYTF. The CDR3 DNA follows: TGTGCCAGCAGTGAGACAGCTTATGGCTACACCTTC.

The chain has TRBV18 and TRBJ1-5; TRBD1 is a possible D gene (6 bases). This CDR3 region has 15 residues. The germline V gene has CDR1 KGHSH and CDR2 LQKENI. Between the trimmed V and J ends, which lost 4 bases and 7 bases, there was a span of 17 bases. CDR3 residues: CASSQARGGQQPQHF. The CDR3, as DNA: TGTGCCAGCTCACAAGCACGGGGGGGGCAACAGCCCCAGCATTTT.

The rearrangement joins TRBV24-1 to TRBJ2-7; TRBD1 is a possible D gene (7 bases). Germline V lookup: CDR1 KGHDR, CDR2 SFDVKD. Between the trimmed V and J ends, which lost 3 bases and 6 bases, there was a span of 14 bases. The CDR3 runs to 14 residues. The CDR3 loop is CATSDPDRRGEQYF. The DNA of the CDR3 is TGTGCCACCAGTGATCCGGACAGGAGGGGCGAGCAGTACTTC.

The chain combines TRBV5-1 with TRBJ2-1; 9 nucleotides line up with TRBD2. The CDR3 length is 15 residues. Germline CDR1 SGHRS, CDR2 YFSETQ. The J segment lost 8 bases and the V segment lost 6 bases, leaving 12 bases of the junction unmatched. In nucleotides, the CDR3 is TGCGCCAGCACACCGCCGGGACTAGCTAACGATGAGCAGTTCTTC. Protein sequence: CASTPPGLANDEQFF. The full variable domain, its missing parts supplied by reference TRBV5-1 and TRBJ2-1, is KAGVTQTPRYLIKTRGQQVTLSCSPISGHRSVSWYQQTPGQGLQFLFEYFSETQRNKGNFPGRFSGRQFSNSRSEMNVSTLELGDSALYLCASTPPGLANDEQFFGPGTRLTVL.

The gene calls are TRBV18 and TRBJ2-1, with D perhaps assigned TRBD1 or TRBD2 (5 bases each). The germline V and J ends were trimmed by 0 bases and 2 bases, with 11 bases remaining between them. Germline V lookup: CDR1 KGHSH, CDR2 LQKENI. The length of the CDR3 is 16 residues. CDR3 sequence: CASSPPGRPPYNEQFF. The CDR3 DNA follows: TGTGCCAGCTCACCACCGGGACGGCCTCCCTACAATGAGCAGTTCTTC. Combining the CDR3 with reference TRBV18 and TRBJ2-1 gives the whole variable domain NAGVMQNPRHLVRRRGQEARLRCSPMKGHSHVYWYRQLPEEGLKFMVYLQKENIIDESGMPKERFSAEFPKEGPSILRIQQVVRGDSAAYFCASSPPGRPPYNEQFFGPGTRLTVL.

This chain links TRBV7-9 with TRBJ1-1; unclear D gene. Germline CDR1 reads SEHNR; CDR2 reads FQNEAQ (reference sequence). CDR3 length: 13 amino acids. Deletions cut 1 base from V and 1 base from J, with 4 bases between. CDR3 nucleotides: TGTGCCAGCAGCTTAGTCTGGAACACTGAAGCTTTCTTT. Amino acid sequence: CASSLVWNTEAFF.